This TCR beta chain was sequenced in a study of shared clonotypes between healthy human individuals. Whole-study results and caveats: Generation probability values for non-shared clonotypes were lower than those for clonotypes shared by all four donors.

With V trimmed by 6 bases and J by 4 bases, 6 bases remained unmatched. Germline values: CDR1 MNHEY, CDR2 SVGAGI. The CDR3 covers 15 residues. Profiling relied on immunoSEQ multiplex PCR, and the TCRdb table lists in-frame clones only, not all of them. The table lists hundreds of thousands of clones, 55% to 85% of them singletons, with 1.5% to 2% in the top ten. Remarks on this clone: Its antigen is currently unknown. Other DNA sequences of this sample code for an identical CDR3.

The V gene is TRBV6-5, the J gene TRBJ2-3, with 11 bases aligning to TRBD2. The sequenced material came from memory CD4+ T cells sorted from blood. The subset was: CD45RA-negative fraction. The receptor was isolated from a woman aged 25 to 45 in good health. The CDR3 coding sequence is TGTGCCAGCAGCTCCCCGGGACTAGCGGCAGATACGCAGTATTTT. This codes for CASSSPGLAADTQYF.